Each of the 9 T cell receptor beta chains below was sequenced from the same sample in a study of cytomegalovirus exposure and HLA in healthy donors. This PCR relied on a set of 60 Vbeta primers and 13 Jbeta primers. Assay: immunoSEQ multiplex PCR; the TCRdb copy retains only in-frame clones and omits some. The table includes approximately 170,000 clones, under 80% detected once. The sample taken for sequencing was PBMCs. These receptors were collected from a female donor in good health and CMV-seronegative.

The CDR3 loop reads CASSQAAQVTYEQYF. CDR3 DNA sequence: TGCGCCAGCAGCCAAGCGGCACAGGTGACCTACGAGCAGTACTTC. The V call is TRBV4-1, the J call TRBJ2-7; D might be TRBD1 (5 bases). The germline V gene encodes CDR1 MGHRA and CDR2 YSYEKL. The CDR3 extends over 15 amino acids. The V and J ends lost 1 base and 2 bases respectively, with 12 bases between them.

The V and J genes are TRBV7-2 and TRBJ2-7; maybe TRBD2 (6 bases). This CDR3 has 13 residues. Looked up from germline, CDR1 is SGHTA and CDR2 is FQGNSA. Trimming left V 1 base short and J 7 bases short, with 11 bases between. CDR3 sequence (DNA): TGTGCCAGCAGCTTAGAGAGCGGGTGGGAGCAGTACTTC. Encoded protein: CASSLESGWEQYF.

The chain carries TRBV7-9 and TRBJ2-7, with TRBD1 identical over 7 bases. Germline V gene data show CDR1 as SEHNR and CDR2 as FQNEAQ (reference sequence). This CDR3 is built from 17 residues. The V and J ends lost 6 bases and 3 bases, in that order; junction bases with no gene match: 17. The CDR3 region has the DNA TGTGCCAGCAGTTTCACTACTCCTACAGGGGAATTCTACGAGCAGTACTTC. It specifies CASSFTTPTGEFYEQYF.

The chain links TRBV28 to TRBJ1-1; 10 bases map to TRBD1. The V segment lost 10 bases and the J segment 8 bases; nucleotides outside the gene matches: 10. The CDR3 extends over 13 amino acids. From germline, CDR1 is MDHEN and CDR2 SYDVKM. The CDR3 region is CATMTGGRNEAFF. CDR3 nucleotide sequence: TGTGCCACCATGACAGGGGGCCGAAACGAAGCTTTCTTT.

The chain is built from TRBV7-9 and TRBJ2-3, with D perhaps matching TRBD1 (6 bases). Trimming took 1 base from V and 5 from J, leaving 19 bases between them. This CDR3 has 17 amino acids. Per the germline V gene, CDR1 is SEHNR and CDR2 is FQNEAQ (reference sequence). The chain's CDR3 is CASSLVLRDRSLDTQYF. The CDR3 DNA sequence: TGTGCCAGCAGCTTAGTTCTCCGAGACAGGAGTTTAGATACGCAGTATTTT.

The chain couples TRBV7-2 to TRBJ2-3; D is unresolved. Germline V lookup: CDR1 SGHTA, CDR2 FQGNSA. The CDR3 length is 15 residues. V gave up 3 bases and J gave up 2 bases, with 12 bases separating them. The CDR3 spells CASSFSRSPTDTQYF. The CDR3 region has the DNA TGTGCCAGCAGCTTCTCGCGAAGTCCCACAGATACGCAGTATTTT.

The chain couples TRBV23-1 to TRBJ1-2; TRBD1 aligns across 8 bases. TRBV23-1 is assigned to the ORF class and has an uncertain function. This CDR3 contains 14 residues. Germline trimming cut 0 bases from V and 8 bases from J; bases unmatched to any gene: 5. CDR3 bases: TGCGCCAGCAGTCAATCCTGGACAGGGCGGGGCTACACCTTC. Translation gives CASSQSWTGRGYTF.

This sequence joins TRBV28 and TRBJ1-5, with D unclear. The CDR3 is made up of 16 amino acids. CDR1 MDHEN and CDR2 SYDVKM come from the germline V gene. Deletions cut 3 bases from V and 5 bases from J, with 17 bases between. CDR3 sequence reads: CASSFFNLRTDQPQHF. The CDR3, as DNA: TGTGCCAGCAGTTTCTTCAACCTTCGAACGGATCAGCCCCAGCATTTT.

This chain joins TRBV5-4 and TRBJ2-7, with TRBD1 matching over 10 bases. Germline V gives CDR1 SGHNT, CDR2 YYREEE (reference sequence). The CDR3 is made up of 13 amino acids. Trimming removed 6 bases from V and 5 bases from J; junction bases left unmatched: 5. The CDR3 region has the DNA TGTGCCAGCACCCGGACAGGGGGTAACGAGCAGTACTTC. Protein product: CASTRTGGNEQYF.